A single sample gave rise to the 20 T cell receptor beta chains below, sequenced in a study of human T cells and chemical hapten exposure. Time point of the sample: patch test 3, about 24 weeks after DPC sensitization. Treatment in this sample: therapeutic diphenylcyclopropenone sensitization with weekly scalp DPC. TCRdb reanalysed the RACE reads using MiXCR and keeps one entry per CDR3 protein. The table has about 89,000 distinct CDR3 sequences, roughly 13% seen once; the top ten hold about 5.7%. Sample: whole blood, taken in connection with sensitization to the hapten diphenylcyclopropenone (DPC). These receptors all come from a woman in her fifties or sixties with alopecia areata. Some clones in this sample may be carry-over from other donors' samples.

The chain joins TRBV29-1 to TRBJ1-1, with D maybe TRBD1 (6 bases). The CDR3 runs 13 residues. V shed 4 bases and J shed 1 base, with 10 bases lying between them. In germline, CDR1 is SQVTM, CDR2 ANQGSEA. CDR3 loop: CSVVRGPNTEAFF. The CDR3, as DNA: TGCAGCGTTGTCAGGGGCCCGAACACTGAAGCTTTCTTT.

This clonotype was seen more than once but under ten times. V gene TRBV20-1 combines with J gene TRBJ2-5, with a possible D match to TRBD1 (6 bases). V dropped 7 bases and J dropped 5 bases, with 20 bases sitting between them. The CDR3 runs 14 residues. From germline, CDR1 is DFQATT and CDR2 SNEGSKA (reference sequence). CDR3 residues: CSVPLGGLAETQYF. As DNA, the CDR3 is TGCAGTGTTCCGCTAGGGGGTCTGGCCGAGACCCAGTACTTC.

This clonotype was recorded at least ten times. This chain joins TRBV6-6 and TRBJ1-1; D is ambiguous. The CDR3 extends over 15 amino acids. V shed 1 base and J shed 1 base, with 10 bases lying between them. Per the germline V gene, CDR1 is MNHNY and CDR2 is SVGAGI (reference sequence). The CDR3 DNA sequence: TGTGCCAGCAGTTACTTCCTGAACAGGAACACTGAAGCTTTCTTT. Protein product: CASSYFLNRNTEAFF.

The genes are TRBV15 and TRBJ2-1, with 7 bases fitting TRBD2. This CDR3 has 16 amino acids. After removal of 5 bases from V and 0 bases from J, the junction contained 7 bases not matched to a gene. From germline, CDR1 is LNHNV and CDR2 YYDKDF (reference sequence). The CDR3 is CATSLEGRGSYNEQFF. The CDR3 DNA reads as TGTGCCACCAGCCTTGAGGGGAGGGGCTCCTACAATGAGCAGTTCTTC.

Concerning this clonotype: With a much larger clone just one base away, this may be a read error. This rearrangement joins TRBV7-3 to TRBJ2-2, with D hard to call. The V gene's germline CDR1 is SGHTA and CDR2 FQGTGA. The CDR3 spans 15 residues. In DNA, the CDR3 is TGTGCCAGCTGCTTAACCGGCGTCGACACCGGGGAGCTGTTTTTT. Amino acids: CASCLTGVDTGELFF.

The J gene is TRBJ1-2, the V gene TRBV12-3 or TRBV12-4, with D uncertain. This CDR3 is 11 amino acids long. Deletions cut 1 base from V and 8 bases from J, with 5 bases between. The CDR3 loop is CASSLGRGYTF. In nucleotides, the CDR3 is TGTGCCAGCAGTTTAGGAAGGGGCTACACCTTC.

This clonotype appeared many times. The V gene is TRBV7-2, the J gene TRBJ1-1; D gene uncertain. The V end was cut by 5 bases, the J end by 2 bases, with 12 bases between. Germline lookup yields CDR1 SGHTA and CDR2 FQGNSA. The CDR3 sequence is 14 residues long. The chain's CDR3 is CASSIYQRNTEAFF. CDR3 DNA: TGTGCCAGCAGCATATACCAGAGAAACACTGAAGCTTTCTTT.

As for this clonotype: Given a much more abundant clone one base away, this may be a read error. CDR3 DNA: TGCAGTGCTAGAGTGGGTAACGGGAGCACAGATACGCAGTATTTT. This sequence encodes CSARVGNGSTDTQYF. The gene calls are TRBV20-1 and TRBJ2-3; unclear D gene. V lost 1 base, J lost 0 bases, and 11 bases lay in between. The V gene's germline CDR1 is DFQATT and CDR2 SNEGSKA (reference sequence). CDR3 size: 15 residues.

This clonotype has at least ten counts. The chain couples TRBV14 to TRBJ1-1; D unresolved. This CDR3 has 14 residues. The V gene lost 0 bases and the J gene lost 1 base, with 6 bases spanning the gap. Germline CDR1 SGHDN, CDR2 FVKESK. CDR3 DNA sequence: TGTGCCAGCAGCCAAGATCTAAAGAACACTGAAGCTTTCTTT. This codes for CASSQDLKNTEAFF.

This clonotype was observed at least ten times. In DNA form, the CDR3 reads TGTGCCAGCACCTTGGGACTAGCTGGGGAGCAGTACTTC. This codes for CASTLGLAGEQYF. V gene TRBV6-6 combines with J gene TRBJ2-7, with 9 bases matching TRBD2. This CDR3 contains 13 residues. Germline-derived CDR1 and CDR2 are MNHNY and SVGAGI (reference sequence). V dropped 7 bases and J dropped 7; count of bases not matched to a gene: 8.

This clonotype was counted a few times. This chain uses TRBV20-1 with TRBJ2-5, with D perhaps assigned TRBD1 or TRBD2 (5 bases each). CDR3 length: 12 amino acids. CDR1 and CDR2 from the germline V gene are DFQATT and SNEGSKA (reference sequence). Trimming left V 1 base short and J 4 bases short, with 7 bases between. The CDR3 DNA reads TGCAGTGCTAGAGGGGACGGAGAGACCCAGTACTTC. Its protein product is CSARGDGETQYF.

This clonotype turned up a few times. The CDR3 here is CASSLEQGRNTIYF. The CDR3 DNA follows: TGTGCCAGCAGCTTAGAACAGGGGAGAAACACCATATATTTT. The rearrangement links TRBV7-9 to TRBJ1-3; TRBD1 aligns across 7 bases. The ends lost 1 base at V and 5 bases at J; junction bases unmatched: 2. CDR1 is SEHNR and CDR2 is FQNEAQ in the germline V gene (reference sequence). The CDR3 is 14 residues long.

CDR3 nucleotides: TGCGCCAGCAGCATCGAGGCGACAACTGAAGCTTTCTTT. This gives the protein CASSIEATTEAFF. This chain uses TRBV5-1 with TRBJ1-1, with no clear D. V gave up 4 bases and J gave up 5 bases, with 12 bases separating them. Germline CDR1 SGHRS, CDR2 YFSETQ. The CDR3 is 13 residues long.

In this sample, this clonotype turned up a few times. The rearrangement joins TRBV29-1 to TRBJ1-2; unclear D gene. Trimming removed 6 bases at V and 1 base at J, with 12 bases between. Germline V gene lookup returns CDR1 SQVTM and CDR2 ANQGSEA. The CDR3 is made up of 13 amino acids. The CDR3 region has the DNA TGCAGCGTGGCCGGTAGCTATAACTATGGCTACACCTTC. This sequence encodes CSVAGSYNYGYTF.

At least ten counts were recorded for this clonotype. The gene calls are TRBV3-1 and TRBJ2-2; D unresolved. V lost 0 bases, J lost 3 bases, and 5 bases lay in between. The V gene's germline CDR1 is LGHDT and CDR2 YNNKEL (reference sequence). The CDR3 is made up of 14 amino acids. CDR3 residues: CASSQDLHTGELFF. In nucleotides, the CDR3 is TGTGCCAGCAGCCAAGATCTGCACACCGGGGAGCTGTTTTTT.

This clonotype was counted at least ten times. The CDR3, as DNA: TGCAGCGTCTCGACAGGGGATTACGGCTACACCTTC. It translates to CSVSTGDYGYTF. The chain couples TRBV29-1 to TRBJ1-2; TRBD1 agrees at 8 bases. The germline V gene encodes CDR1 SQVTM and CDR2 ANQGSEA. The length of the CDR3 is 12 residues. The V segment lost 6 bases and the J segment 8 bases; nucleotides outside the gene matches: 8.

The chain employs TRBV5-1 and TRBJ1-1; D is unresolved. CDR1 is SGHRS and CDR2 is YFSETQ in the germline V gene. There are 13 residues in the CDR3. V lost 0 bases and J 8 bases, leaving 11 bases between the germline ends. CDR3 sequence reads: CASSLALRLEAFF. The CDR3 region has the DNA TGCGCCAGCAGCTTGGCCTTGAGACTGGAAGCTTTCTTT.

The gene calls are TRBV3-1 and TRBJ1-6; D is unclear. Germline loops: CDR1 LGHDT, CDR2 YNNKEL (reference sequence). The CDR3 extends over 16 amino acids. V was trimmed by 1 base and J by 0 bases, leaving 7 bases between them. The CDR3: CASSQARGSYNSPLHF. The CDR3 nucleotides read TGTGCCAGCAGCCAAGCTCGAGGCTCCTATAATTCACCCCTCCACTTT.

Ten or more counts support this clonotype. The CDR3 region is CSDDSYGSYTF. CDR3 DNA: TGCAGCGATGACTCTTACGGGAGCTACACCTTC. This chain uses TRBV29-1 with TRBJ1-2, with D unresolved. The length of the CDR3 is 11 residues. Germline CDR1 is SQVTM and CDR2 is ANQGSEA. V lost 7 bases and J lost 9, with 15 bases in between.

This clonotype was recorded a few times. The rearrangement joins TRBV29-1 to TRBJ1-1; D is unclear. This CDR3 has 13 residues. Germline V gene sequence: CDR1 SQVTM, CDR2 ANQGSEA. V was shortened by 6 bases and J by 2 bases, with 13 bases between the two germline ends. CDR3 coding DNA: TGCAGCGTAGGAGAGGGCCCAAACACTGAAGCTTTCTTT. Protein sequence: CSVGEGPNTEAFF. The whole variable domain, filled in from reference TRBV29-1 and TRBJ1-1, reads SAVISQKPSRDICQRGTSLTIQCQVDSQVTMMFWYRQQPGQSLTLIATANQGSEATYESGFVIDKFPISRPNLTFSTLTVSNMSPEDSSIYLCSVGEGPNTEAFFGQGTRLTVV.